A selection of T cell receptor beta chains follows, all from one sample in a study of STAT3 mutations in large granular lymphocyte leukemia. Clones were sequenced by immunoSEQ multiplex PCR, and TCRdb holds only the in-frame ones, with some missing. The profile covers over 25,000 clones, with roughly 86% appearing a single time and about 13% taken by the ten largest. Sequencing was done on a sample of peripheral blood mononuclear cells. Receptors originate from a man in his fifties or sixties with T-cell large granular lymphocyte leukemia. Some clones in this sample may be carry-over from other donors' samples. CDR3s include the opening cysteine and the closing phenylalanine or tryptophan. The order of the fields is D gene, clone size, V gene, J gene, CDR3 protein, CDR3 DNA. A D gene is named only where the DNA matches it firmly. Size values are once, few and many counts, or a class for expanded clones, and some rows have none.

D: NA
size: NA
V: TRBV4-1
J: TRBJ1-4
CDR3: CASSQGLRLTEKLFF
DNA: TGCGCCAGCAGCCAAGGTCTCAGGCTGACAGAAAAACTGTTTTTT

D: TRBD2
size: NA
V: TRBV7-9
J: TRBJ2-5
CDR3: CATSSGRHQETQYF
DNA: TGTGCCACATCTAGCGGGAGACACCAAGAGACCCAGTACTTC

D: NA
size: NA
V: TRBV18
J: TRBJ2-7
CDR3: CASSPMRESSYEQYF
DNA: TGTGCCAGCTCACCAATGCGAGAAAGCTCCTACGAGCAGTACTTC

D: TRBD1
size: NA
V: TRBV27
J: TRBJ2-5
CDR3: CASSARTGRQETQYF
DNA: TGTGCCAGCAGTGCCCGGACAGGACGACAAGAGACCCAGTACTTC

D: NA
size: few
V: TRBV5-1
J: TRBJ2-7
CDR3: CASSWGRTTEQYF
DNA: TGCGCCAGCAGCTGGGGACGCACTACCGAGCAGTACTTC

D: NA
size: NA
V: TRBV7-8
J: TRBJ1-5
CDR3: CASSFEVEGNQPQHF
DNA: TGTGCCAGCAGCTTTGAGGTCGAGGGTAATCAGCCCCAGCATTTT

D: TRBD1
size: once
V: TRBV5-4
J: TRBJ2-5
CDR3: CASSRPGQGSGQETQYF
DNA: TGTGCCAGCAGCCGACCGGGACAGGGATCAGGGCAAGAGACCCAGTACTTC

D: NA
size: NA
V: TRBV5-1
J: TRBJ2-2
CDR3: CASSLESTGELFF
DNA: TGCGCCAGCAGCCTAGAAAGCACCGGGGAGCTGTTTTTT

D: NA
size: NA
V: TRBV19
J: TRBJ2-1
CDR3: CASSTRYSSYNEQFF
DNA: TGTGCCAGTAGTACCCGATATAGCTCCTACAATGAGCAGTTCTTC

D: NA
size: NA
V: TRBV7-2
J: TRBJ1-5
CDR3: CASSSPGEDKHF
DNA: TGTGCCAGCAGCTCCCCGGGGGAGGACAAACATTTT

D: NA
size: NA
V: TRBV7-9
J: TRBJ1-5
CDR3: CASSLGGGQPQHF
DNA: TGTGCCAGCAGCTTAGGGGGGGGCCAGCCCCAGCATTTT

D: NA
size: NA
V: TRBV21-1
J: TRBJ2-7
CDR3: CAILGRRVHEQYF
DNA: TGTGCCATCCTGGGACGGCGGGTCCACGAGCAGTACTTC

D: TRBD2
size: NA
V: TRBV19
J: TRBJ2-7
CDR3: CASSIGASGAYEQYF
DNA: TGTGCCAGTAGTATAGGGGCTAGCGGAGCCTACGAGCAGTACTTC

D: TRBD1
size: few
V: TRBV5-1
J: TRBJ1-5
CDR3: CASSLGQEGQPQHF
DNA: TGCGCCAGCAGCCTCGGACAGGAGGGTCAGCCCCAGCATTTT

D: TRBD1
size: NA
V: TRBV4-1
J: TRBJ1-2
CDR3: CASSQGTGGYTF
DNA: TGCGCCAGCAGCCAGGGGACAGGCGGCTACACCTTC

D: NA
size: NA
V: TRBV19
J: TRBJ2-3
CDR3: CASSISPASTDTQYF
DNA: TGTGCCAGTAGTATATCCCCGGCTAGCACAGATACGCAGTATTTT

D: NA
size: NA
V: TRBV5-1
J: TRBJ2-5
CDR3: CASSPGAEETQYF
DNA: TGCGCCAGCAGCCCGGGGGCCGAAGAGACCCAGTACTTC

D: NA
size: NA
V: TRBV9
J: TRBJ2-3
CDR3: CASSVDGGRNTDTQYF
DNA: TGTGCCAGCAGCGTGGACGGGGGCCGAAACACAGATACGCAGTATTTT

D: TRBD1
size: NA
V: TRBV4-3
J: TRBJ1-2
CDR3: CASSQDTATGGWGYTF
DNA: TGCGCCAGCAGCCAAGACACCGCGACAGGGGGCTGGGGCTACACCTTC

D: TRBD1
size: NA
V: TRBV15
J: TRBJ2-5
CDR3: CATRGTGGETQYF
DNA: TGTGCCACCAGGGGGACAGGGGGAGAGACCCAGTACTTC

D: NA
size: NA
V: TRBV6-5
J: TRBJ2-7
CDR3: CASSVAGSPYEQYF
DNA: TGTGCCAGCAGTGTTGCAGGTTCACCCTACGAGCAGTACTTC

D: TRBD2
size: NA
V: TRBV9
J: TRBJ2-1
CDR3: CASSPFGGLAGGVAVYNEQFF
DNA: TGTGCCAGCAGCCCTTTCGGGGGACTAGCGGGAGGAGTAGCGGTATACAATGAGCAGTTCTTC

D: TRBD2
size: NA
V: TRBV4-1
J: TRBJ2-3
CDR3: CASSRENSGGTSGLGTDTQYF
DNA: TGCGCCAGCAGCCGGGAAAATTCTGGGGGTACTAGCGGGTTGGGCACAGATACGCAGTATTTT

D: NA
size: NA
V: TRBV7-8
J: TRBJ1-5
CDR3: CASSPGPEPQHF
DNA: TGTGCCAGCAGCCCAGGACCCGAGCCCCAGCATTTT

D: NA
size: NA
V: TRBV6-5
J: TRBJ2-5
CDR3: CASSRQSPQETQYF
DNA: TGTGCCAGCAGTCGACAGAGCCCCCAAGAGACCCAGTACTTC

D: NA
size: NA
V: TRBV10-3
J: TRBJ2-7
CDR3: CAISESIERRAEQYF
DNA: TGTGCCATCAGTGAGTCGATTGAACGGCGAGCCGAGCAGTACTTC

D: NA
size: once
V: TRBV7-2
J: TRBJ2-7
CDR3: CASSLGGAGIYEQYF
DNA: TGTGCCAGCAGCTTAGGAGGTGCGGGAATCTACGAGCAGTACTTC

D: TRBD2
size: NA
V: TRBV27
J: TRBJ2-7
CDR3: CASSLSSGGNYEQYF
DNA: TGTGCCAGCAGTTTATCGTCCGGGGGGAACTACGAGCAGTACTTC

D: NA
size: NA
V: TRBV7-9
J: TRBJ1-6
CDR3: CASSSLNFLMNSPLHF
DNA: TGTGCCAGCAGCTCGCTAAACTTTCTTATGAATTCACCCCTCCACTTT

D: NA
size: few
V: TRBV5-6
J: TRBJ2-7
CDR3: CASSPRFGTSSYEQYF
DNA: TGTGCCAGCAGTCCAAGATTCGGGACTTCCTCCTACGAGCAGTACTTC

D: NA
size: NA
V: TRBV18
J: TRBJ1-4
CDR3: CASSSRVSNEKLFF
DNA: TGTGCCAGCTCCTCCCGGGTTTCTAATGAAAAACTGTTTTTT

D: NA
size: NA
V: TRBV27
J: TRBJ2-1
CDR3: CASRGSWSYNEQFF
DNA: TGTGCCAGCAGGGGGTCGTGGTCCTACAATGAGCAGTTCTTC

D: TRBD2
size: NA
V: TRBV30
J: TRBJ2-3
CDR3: CAWSPGLANRNQYF
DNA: TGTGCCTGGAGTCCCGGACTAGCGAATAGGAATCAGTATTTT

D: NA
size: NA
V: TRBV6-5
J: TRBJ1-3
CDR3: CASSYSRPTSGNTIYF
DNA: TGTGCCAGCAGTTACTCACGGCCAACCTCTGGAAACACCATATATTTT

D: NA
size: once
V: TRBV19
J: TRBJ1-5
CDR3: CASSILDTNSNQPQHF
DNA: TGTGCCAGTAGTATCCTGGACACCAACAGCAATCAGCCCCAGCATTTT

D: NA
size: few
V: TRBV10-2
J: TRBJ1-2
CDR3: CASSPLGGKGGYTF
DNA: TGCGCCAGCAGCCCACTCGGGGGGAAGGGTGGCTACACCTTC